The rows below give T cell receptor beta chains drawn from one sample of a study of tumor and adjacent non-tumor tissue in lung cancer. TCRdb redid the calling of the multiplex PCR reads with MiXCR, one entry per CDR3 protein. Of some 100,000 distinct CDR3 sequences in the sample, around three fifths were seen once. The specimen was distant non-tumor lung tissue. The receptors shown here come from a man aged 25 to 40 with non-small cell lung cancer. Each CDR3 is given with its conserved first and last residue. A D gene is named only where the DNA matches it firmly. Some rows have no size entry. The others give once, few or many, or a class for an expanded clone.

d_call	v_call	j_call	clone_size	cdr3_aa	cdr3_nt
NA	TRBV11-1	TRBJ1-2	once	CGSSPRGTGLYGYTF	TGTGGCAGCAGCCCACGGGGAACAGGACTCTATGGCTACACCTTC
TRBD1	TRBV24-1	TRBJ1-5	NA	CATSDQGVEDQPQHF	TGTGCCACCAGTGATCAGGGGGTCGAGGATCAGCCCCAGCATTTT
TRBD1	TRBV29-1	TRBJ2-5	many	CSVLGQGREETQYF	TGCAGCGTTCTGGGACAGGGGAGGGAAGAGACCCAGTACTTC
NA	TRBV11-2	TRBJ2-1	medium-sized	CASSLYASASYNEQFF	TGTGCCAGCAGCTTATATGCTAGCGCGTCCTACAATGAGCAGTTCTTC
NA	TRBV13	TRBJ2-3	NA	CASSLSDITDTQYF	TGTGCCAGCAGCTTATCGGATATCACAGATACGCAGTATTTT
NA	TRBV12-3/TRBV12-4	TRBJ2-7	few	CASSLDLVYGQYF	TGTGCCAGCAGCTTGGATTTGGTGTACGGGCAGTACTTC
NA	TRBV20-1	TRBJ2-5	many	CSAPRALGQETQYF	TGCAGTGCCCCGAGGGCCTTAGGTCAAGAGACCCAGTACTTC
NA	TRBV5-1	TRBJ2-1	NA	CASSPGTFQETQFF	TGCGCCAGCAGCCCCGGGACTTTCCAAGAGACCCAGTTCTTC
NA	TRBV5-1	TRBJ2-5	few	CASSLGPGGQETQYF	TGCGCCAGCAGCTTGGGCCCCGGAGGACAAGAGACCCAGTACTTC
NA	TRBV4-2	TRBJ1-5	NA	CASSQGLPGEPQHF	TGCGCCAGCAGCCAAGGACTCCCTGGCGAGCCCCAGCATTTT
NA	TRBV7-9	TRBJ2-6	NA	CASNQGTGVGIGANVLSF	NA
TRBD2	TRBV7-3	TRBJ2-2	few	CASSLTSSGDTGELFF	TGTGCCAGCAGCTTAACGTCTAGCGGGGACACCGGGGAGCTGTTTTTT
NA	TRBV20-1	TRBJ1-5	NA	CSAIQGPSNQPQHF	TGCAGTGCTATACAGGGACCCAGCAATCAGCCCCAGCATTTC
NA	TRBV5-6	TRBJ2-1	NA	CASSGQGYEQFF	TGTGCCAGCAGCGGGCAGGGTTATGAGCAGTTCTTC
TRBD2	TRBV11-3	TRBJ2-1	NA	CASRSLEGGALFNEQFF	TGTGCCAGCAGATCACTAGAGGGAGGGGCTCTATTCAATGAGCAGTTCTTC
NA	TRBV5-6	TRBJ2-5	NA	CASSFTTTETQYF	TGTGCCAGCAGCTTTACCACAACGGAGACCCAGTACTTC
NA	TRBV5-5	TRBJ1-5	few	CASSLVDSSNQPQHF	TGTGCCAGCAGCTTGGTGGATAGCAGCAATCAGCCCCAGCATTTT
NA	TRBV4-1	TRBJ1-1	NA	CASSQGLVTPNTEAFF	TGCGCCAGCAGCCAAGGGTTGGTGACACCTAACACTGAAGCTTTCTTT
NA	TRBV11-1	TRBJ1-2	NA	CASSPGVGDCGYTF	TGTGCCAGCAGCCCAGGGGTAGGGGACTGTGGTTACACCTTC
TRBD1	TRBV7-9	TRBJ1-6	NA	CASTQTGSGSPLHF	TGTGCCAGCACCCAGACAGGGTCCGGTTCACCCCTCCACTTT
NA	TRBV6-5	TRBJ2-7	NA	CASSLQGYKQYF	TGTGCCAGCAGCCTTCAAGGATACAAGCAGTACTTC
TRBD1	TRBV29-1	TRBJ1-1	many	CSVEGGTGPKYTEAFF	TGCAGCGTTGAAGGAGGGACAGGTCCTAAGTACACTGAAGCTTTCTTT
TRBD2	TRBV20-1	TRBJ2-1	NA	CSAARGGHVNEQFF	TGCAGTGCGGCGCGGGGGGGGCATGTTAATGAGCAGTTCTTC
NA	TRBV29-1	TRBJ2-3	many	CSVEDRGAPDTQYF	TGCAGCGTTGAAGATCGGGGGGCCCCAGATACGCAGTATTTT
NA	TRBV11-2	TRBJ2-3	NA	CANSLTDTQYF	TGTGCCAACAGCTTAACAGATACGCAGTATTTT